The TCR beta chain described here comes from a study of cytomegalovirus exposure and HLA in healthy donors. General study findings and limits: Further analysis was carried out later, and it showed several of the most significant clusters appearing linked to common viral pathogens.

Notes on this clone: Its antigen is not known.

V lost 4 bases, J lost 3 bases, and 5 bases stayed unmatched. The CDR3 runs to 16 residues. The germline CDR1 and CDR2 sequences are SGDLS and YYNGEE. With 60 Vbeta and 13 Jbeta primers, the PCR was carried out. Measured with immunoSEQ multiplex PCR; TCRdb has only the in-frame clones, and not every one. In the table there are 150,000 to 200,000 clones, around four fifths of which are singletons. What was sequenced was PBMCs. The genes are TRBV9 and TRBJ2-1; 12 bases fit TRBD2. This sequence was found in a man in his fifties in good health and CMV-seropositive. The CDR3 spells CASSTGTSGYYNEQFF. CDR3 in DNA: TGTGCCAGCAGCACCGGGACTAGCGGGTACTACAATGAGCAGTTCTTC.